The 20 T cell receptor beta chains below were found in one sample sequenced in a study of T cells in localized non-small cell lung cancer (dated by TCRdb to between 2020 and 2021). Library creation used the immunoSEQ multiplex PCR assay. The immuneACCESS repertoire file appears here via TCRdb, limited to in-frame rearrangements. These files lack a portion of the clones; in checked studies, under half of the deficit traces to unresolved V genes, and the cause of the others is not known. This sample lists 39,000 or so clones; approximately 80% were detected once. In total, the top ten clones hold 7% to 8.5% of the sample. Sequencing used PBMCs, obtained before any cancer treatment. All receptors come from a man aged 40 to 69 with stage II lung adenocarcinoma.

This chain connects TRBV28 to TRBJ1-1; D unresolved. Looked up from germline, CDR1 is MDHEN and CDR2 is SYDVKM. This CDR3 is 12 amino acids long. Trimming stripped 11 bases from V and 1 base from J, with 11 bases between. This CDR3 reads CALSTGNTEAFF. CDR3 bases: TGTGCCCTTTCGACGGGGAACACTGAAGCTTTCTTT.

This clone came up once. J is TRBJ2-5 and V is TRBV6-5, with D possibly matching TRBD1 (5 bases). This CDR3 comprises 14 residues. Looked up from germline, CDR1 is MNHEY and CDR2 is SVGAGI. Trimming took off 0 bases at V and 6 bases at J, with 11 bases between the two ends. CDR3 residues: CASSYSQEGKTQYF. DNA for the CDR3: TGTGCCAGCAGTTACTCACAGGAAGGGAAGACCCAGTACTTC.

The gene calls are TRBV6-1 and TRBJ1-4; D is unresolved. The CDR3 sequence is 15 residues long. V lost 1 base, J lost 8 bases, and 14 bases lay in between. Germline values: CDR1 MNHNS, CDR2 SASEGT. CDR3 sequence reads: CASSEVWGLGEKLFF. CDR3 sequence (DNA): TGTGCCAGCAGTGAAGTGTGGGGATTAGGAGAAAAACTGTTTTTT.

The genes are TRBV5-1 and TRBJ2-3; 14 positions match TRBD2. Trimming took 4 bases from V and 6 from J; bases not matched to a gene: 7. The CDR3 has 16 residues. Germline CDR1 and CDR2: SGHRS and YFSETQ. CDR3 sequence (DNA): TGCGCCAGCAGCAAGACTAGCGGGGGGGCCGCGGATACGCAGTATTTT. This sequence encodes CASSKTSGGAADTQYF.

The CDR3 nucleotides are TGTGCCAGCAGTTTCGGGACCGGGGAGCTGTTTTTT. Translation: CASSFGTGELFF. J is TRBJ2-2 and V is TRBV27; unclear D gene. V dropped 3 bases and J dropped 5 bases, with 4 bases sitting between them. CDR1 and CDR2 (germline): MNHEY, SMNVEV (reference sequence). This CDR3 has 12 amino acids.

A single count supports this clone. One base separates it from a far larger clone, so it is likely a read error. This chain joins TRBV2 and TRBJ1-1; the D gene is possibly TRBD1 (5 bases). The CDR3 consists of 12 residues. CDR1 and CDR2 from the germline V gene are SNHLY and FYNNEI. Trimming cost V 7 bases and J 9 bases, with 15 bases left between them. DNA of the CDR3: TGTGCCAGCAACCGACAGAGTACTAAAGCTTTCTTT. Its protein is CASNRQSTKAFF.

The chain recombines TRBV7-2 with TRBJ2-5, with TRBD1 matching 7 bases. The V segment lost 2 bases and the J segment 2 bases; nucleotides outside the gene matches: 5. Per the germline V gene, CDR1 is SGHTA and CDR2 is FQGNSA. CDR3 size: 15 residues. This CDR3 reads CASSLRVDRQETQYF. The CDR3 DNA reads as TGTGCCAGCAGCTTAAGGGTGGACAGGCAAGAGACCCAGTACTTC. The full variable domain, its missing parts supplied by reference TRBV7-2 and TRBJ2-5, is GAGVSQSPSNKVTEKGKDVELRCDPISGHTALYWYRQSLGQGLEFLIYFQGNSAPDKSGLPSDRFSAERTGGSVSTLTIQRTQQEDSAVYLCASSLRVDRQETQYFGPGTRLLVL.

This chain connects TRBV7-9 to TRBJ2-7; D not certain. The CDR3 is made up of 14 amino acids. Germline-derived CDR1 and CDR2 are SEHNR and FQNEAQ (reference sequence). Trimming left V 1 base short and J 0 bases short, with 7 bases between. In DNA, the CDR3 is TGTGCCAGCAGCTTAGAGTGGGCCTCCTACGAGCAGTACTTC. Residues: CASSLEWASYEQYF.

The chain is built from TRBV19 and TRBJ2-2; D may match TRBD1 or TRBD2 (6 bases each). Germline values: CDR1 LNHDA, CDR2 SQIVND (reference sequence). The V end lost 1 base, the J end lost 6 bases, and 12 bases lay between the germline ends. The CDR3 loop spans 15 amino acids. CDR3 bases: TGTGCCAGTAGTATAGGGGGGGCCTCGTCCGGGGAGCTGTTTTTT. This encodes CASSIGGASSGELFF. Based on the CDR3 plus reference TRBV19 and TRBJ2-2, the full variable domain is DGGITQSPKYLFRKEGQNVTLSCEQNLNHDAMYWYRQDPGQGLRLIYYSQIVNDFQKGDIAEGYSVSREKKESFPLTVTSAQKNPTAFYLCASSIGGASSGELFFGEGSRLTVL.

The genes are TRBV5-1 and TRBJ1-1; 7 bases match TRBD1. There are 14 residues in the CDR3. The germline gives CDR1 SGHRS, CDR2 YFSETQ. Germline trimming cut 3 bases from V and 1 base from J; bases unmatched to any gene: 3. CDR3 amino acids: CASSSWTGNTEAFF. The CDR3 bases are TGCGCCAGCAGCTCCTGGACAGGGAACACTGAAGCTTTCTTT.

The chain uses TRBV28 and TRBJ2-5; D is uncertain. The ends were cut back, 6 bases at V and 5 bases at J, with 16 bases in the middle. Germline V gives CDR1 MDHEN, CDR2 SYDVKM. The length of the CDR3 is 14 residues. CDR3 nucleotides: TGTGCCAGCAGGTCGACCATTCCTTTGGAGACCCAGTACTTC. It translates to CASRSTIPLETQYF.

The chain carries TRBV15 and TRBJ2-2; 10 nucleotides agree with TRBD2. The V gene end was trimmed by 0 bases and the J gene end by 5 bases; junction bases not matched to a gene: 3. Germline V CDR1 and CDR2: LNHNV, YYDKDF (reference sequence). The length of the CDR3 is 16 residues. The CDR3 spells CATSREGLARTGELFF. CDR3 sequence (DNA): TGTGCCACCAGCAGAGAGGGACTAGCGAGGACCGGGGAGCTGTTTTTT.

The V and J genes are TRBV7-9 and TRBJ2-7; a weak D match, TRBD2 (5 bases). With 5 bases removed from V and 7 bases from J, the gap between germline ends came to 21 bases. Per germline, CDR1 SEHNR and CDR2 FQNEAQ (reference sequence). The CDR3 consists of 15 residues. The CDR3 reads CASSQLTPGNGEQYF. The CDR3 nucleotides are TGTGCCAGCAGCCAGCTAACCCCCGGGAACGGGGAGCAGTACTTC. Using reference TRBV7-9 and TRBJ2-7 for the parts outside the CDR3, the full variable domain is DTGVSQNPRHKITKRGQNVTFRCDPISEHNRLYWYRQTLGQGPEFLTYFQNEAQLEKSRLLSDRFSAERPKGSFSTLEIQRTEQGDSAMYLCASSQLTPGNGEQYFGPGTRLTVT.

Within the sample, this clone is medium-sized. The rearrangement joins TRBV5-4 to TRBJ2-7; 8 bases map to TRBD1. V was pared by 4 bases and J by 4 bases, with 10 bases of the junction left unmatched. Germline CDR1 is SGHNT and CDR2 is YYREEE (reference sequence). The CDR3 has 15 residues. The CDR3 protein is CASSHQGTGGYEQYF. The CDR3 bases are TGTGCCAGCAGCCACCAGGGGACAGGAGGGTACGAGCAGTACTTC.

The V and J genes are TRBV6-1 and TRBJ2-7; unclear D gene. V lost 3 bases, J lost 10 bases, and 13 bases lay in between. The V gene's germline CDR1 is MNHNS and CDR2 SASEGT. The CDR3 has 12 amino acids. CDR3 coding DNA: TGTGCCAGCAGTGACTCTCGGCCGGTTCAGTACTTC. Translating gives CASSDSRPVQYF.

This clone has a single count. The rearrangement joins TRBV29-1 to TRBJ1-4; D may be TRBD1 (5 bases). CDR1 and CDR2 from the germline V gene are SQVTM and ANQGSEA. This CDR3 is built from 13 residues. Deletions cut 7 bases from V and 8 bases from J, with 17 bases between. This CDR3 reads CSGAGGAGEKLFF. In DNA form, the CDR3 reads TGCAGCGGCGCGGGCGGGGCGGGAGAAAAACTGTTTTTT.

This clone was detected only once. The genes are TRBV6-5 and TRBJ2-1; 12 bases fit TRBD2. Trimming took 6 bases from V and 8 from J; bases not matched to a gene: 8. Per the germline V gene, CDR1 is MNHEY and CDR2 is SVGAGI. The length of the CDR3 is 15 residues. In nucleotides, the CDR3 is TGTGCCAGCAGACCCCCGACTAGCGGGAGCGATGAGCAGTTCTTC. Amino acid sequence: CASRPPTSGSDEQFF.

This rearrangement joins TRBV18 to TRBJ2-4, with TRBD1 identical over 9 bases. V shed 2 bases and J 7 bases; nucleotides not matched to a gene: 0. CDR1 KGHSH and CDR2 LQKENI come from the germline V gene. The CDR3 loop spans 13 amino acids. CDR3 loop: CASSPTGGNIQYF. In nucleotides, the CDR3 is TGTGCCAGCTCACCAACAGGGGGCAACATTCAGTACTTC.

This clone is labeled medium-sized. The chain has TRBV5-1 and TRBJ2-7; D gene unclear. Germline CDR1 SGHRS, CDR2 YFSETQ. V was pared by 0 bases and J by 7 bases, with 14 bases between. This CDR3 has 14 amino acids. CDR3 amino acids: CASSLGSEVDEQYF. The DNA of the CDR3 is TGCGCCAGCAGCTTGGGTTCCGAAGTCGATGAGCAGTACTTC.

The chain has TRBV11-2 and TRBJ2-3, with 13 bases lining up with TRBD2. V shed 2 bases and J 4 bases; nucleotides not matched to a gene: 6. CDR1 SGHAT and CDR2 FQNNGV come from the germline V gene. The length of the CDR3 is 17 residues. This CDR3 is CASSLRLAGGGADTQYF. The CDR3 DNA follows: TGTGCCAGCAGCTTAAGACTAGCGGGGGGAGGGGCAGATACGCAGTATTTT.